This T cell receptor beta chain appears in the sequencing data of a study of blood T cell repertoires in COVID-19. CDR1 and CDR2 (germline): SEHNR, FQNEAQ (reference sequence). Trimming cost V 1 base and J 6 bases; bases outside gene matches: 5. The CDR3 is made up of 15 amino acids. Assay used: immunoSEQ multiplex PCR; TCRdb lists only in-frame clones, some missing. The sample lists roughly 230,000 clones; around 90% were seen once. The receptor was derived from a woman aged 55 to 70 with COVID-19, enrolled during active disease. The sample comprised peripheral blood. The rearrangement uses TRBV7-9 and TRBJ2-2; 7 bases map to TRBD1. The CDR3 loop is CASSLEGGAAGELFF. The CDR3, as DNA: TGTGCCAGCAGCTTAGAAGGGGGCGCAGCCGGGGAGCTGTTTTTT.